This is a list of T cell receptor beta chains from one sample in a study of blood T cell repertoires in COVID-19. Generated by immunoSEQ multiplex PCR, the TCRdb table keeps only in-frame clones and is missing some. Of fewer than 450,000 clones listed, 88% were seen once; the top ten hold 2% to 2.5%. The sequenced sample was PBMCs or T cells enriched from blood (not recorded which). The receptors here all came from a woman in her 40s with acute COVID-19. The CDR3 runs from the conserved cysteine through the conserved F or W. A D gene is named only where the DNA matches it firmly. Clone size is given for some rows only: seen once, a few or many times, or a class if the clone is expanded.

j_gene | len | v_gene | d_gene | abundance | CDR3nt | CDR3aa
TRBJ2-5 | 14 | TRBV11-2 | . | . | TGTGCCAGCAGCTTAGTTCCTACGAAAGAGACCCAGTACTTC | CASSLVPTKETQYF
TRBJ1-5 | 15 | TRBV19 | TRBD1 | . | TGTGCCAGTAGTTCTAGGGACAGGGGGGATCAGCCCCAGCATTTT | CASSSRDRGDQPQHF
TRBJ2-2 | 13 | TRBV19 | . | . | TGTGCCAGTAGTATAGTAGCCACCGGGGAGCTGTTTTTT | CASSIVATGELFF
TRBJ1-3 | 16 | TRBV4-1 | . | . | TGCGCCAGCAGCCAACCCGGACAGTACTCTGGAAACACCATATATTTT | CASSQPGQYSGNTIYF
TRBJ1-3 | 16 | TRBV9 | TRBD1 | . | TGTGCCAGCAGCGGGGCGGGACAGTTCTCTGGAAACACCATATATTTT | CASSGAGQFSGNTIYF
TRBJ2-5 | 15 | TRBV6-1 | . | . | TGTGCCAGCAGTGAAGATCCGGCAGGGAAAGAGACCCAGTACTTC | CASSEDPAGKETQYF
TRBJ1-2 | 13 | TRBV2 | . | . | TGTGCCAGCAGTGTGGGAGATAACTATGGCTACACCTTC | CASSVGDNYGYTF
TRBJ1-1 | 18 | TRBV5-1 | . | . | TGCGCCAGCAGCCCGCGGGTCAGATTGGGGAAGGGGAACACTGAAGCTTTCTTT | CASSPRVRLGKGNTEAFF
TRBJ1-3 | 20 | TRBV3-1/TRBV3-2 | TRBD1 | . | TGTGCCAGCAGCCAGGCGGCAAGAAGGACAGGAAGGACCTCTGGAAACACCATATATTTT | CASSQAARRTGRTSGNTIYF
TRBJ2-7 | 15 | TRBV6-5 | . | once | TGTGCCAGCAGTTACTCGCCAGGGCGGGATTCCGAGCAGTACTTC | CASSYSPGRDSEQYF
TRBJ1-5 | 14 | TRBV19 | . | . | TGTGCCAGTAGTCCCCTAGTGGGCAATCAGCCCCAGCATTTT | CASSPLVGNQPQHF
TRBJ2-2 | 19 | TRBV24-1 | TRBD1 | . | TGTGCCACCAGTGATTCGCGGACAACAGGGGGGCTAGTTACCGGGGAGCTGTTTTTT | CATSDSRTTGGLVTGELFF
TRBJ2-2 | 15 | TRBV5-1 | . | . | TGCGCCAGCAGCTTGGGGCAGGGTGGCACCGGGGAGCTGTTTTTT | CASSLGQGGTGELFF
TRBJ1-2 | 15 | TRBV5-6 | . | . | TGTGCCAGCAGCTTCAGGGGTGTGGTTCCGGGTGGCTACACCTTC | CASSFRGVVPGGYTF
TRBJ2-1 | 13 | TRBV6-5 | TRBD1 | . | TGTGCCAGCACCTGGGACAGGTACAATGAGCAGTTCTTC | CASTWDRYNEQFF
TRBJ1-1 | 15 | TRBV5-1 | . | few | TGCGCCAGCAGCTTGGATTCTACGGTGAACACTGAAGCTTTCTTT | CASSLDSTVNTEAFF
TRBJ1-1 | 14 | TRBV7-9 | . | . | TGTGCCAGCAGCTTAGGCGGCAGAAACACTGAAGCTTTCTTT | CASSLGGRNTEAFF
TRBJ2-1 | 14 | TRBV7-9 | TRBD2 | . | TGTGCCAGCAGCCGGATAGCGGGGGCTCTTGAGCAGTTCTTC | CASSRIAGALEQFF
TRBJ2-2 | 16 | TRBV7-9 | . | . | TGTGCCAGCAGCTTAGCCCGCCCTAGCAGCACCGGGGAGCTGTTTTTT | CASSLARPSSTGELFF
TRBJ2-3 | 13 | TRBV18 | . | . | TGTGCCAGCTCAGACCCCGGGGGAGATACGCAGTATTTT | CASSDPGGDTQYF
TRBJ1-1 | 14 | TRBV2 | . | once | TGTGCCAGCAGTGTCTCAGGGAGGAGGGCTGAAGCTTTCTTT | CASSVSGRRAEAFF
TRBJ2-5 | 14 | TRBV5-1 | . | few | TGCGCCAGCAGCTTTTTAGTGATCCAAGAGACCCAGTACTTC | CASSFLVIQETQYF
TRBJ2-3 | 16 | TRBV5-1 | . | . | TGCGCCAGCAGCTTGGAGGGGCGGCGTGACACAGATACGCAGTATTTT | CASSLEGRRDTDTQYF
TRBJ1-1 | 16 | TRBV7-2 | . | . | TGTGCCAGCAGCCTAAGGCGGGCAGGCCTGAACACTGAAGCTTTCTTT | CASSLRRAGLNTEAFF
TRBJ2-3 | 14 | TRBV5-1 | . | . | TGCGCCAGCAGCCAGGGACTGAACACAGATACGCAGTATTTT | CASSQGLNTDTQYF
TRBJ1-2 | 14 | TRBV2 | . | once | TGTGCCAGCAGTGAAGCGGGAGGAAACTATGGCTACACCTTC | CASSEAGGNYGYTF
TRBJ2-1 | 15 | TRBV7-2 | . | . | TGTGCCAGCAGCCCCCGGGGGTCGGGGGTCAATGAGCAGTTCTTC | CASSPRGSGVNEQFF
TRBJ1-1 | 14 | TRBV3-1/TRBV3-2 | . | . | TGTGCCAGCAGCTCCAAGGACATGAACACTGAAGCTTTCTTT | CASSSKDMNTEAFF
TRBJ2-7 | 16 | TRBV4-1 | . | . | TGCGCCAGCAGCCAAGGGTCGGGACAAAGACCGTACGAGCAGTACTTC | CASSQGSGQRPYEQYF
TRBJ2-6 | 19 | TRBV5-4 | TRBD1 | . | TGTGCCAGCAGCTTGGTTCGGACAGGGGGCGGGGCTGGGGCCAACGTCCTGACTTTC | CASSLVRTGGGAGANVLTF
TRBJ1-6 | 12 | TRBV27 | . | . | TGTGCCAGCAGTTCGGCGGGCAGAACCCTCCACTTT | CASSSAGRTLHF
TRBJ1-2 | 16 | TRBV18 | TRBD1 | . | TGTGCCAGCTCACCTAACGACAGGGGCTCCTCCTATGGCTACACCTTC | CASSPNDRGSSYGYTF
TRBJ2-7 | 12 | TRBV12-3/TRBV12-4 | . | . | TGTGCCAGCAGTAGACAGACCTACGAGCAGTACTTC | CASSRQTYEQYF
TRBJ1-1 | 15 | TRBV2 | TRBD1 | once | TGTGCCAGCAGTGGGGGACAGGGGTGGAACACTGAAGCTTTCTTT | CASSGGQGWNTEAFF
TRBJ1-1 | 16 | TRBV7-8 | . | . | TGTGCCAGCACCACCGAATTGGGCAGGGAAAACACTGAAGCTTTCTTT | CASTTELGRENTEAFF
TRBJ2-3 | 15 | TRBV7-6 | . | . | TGTGCCAGCAGCCGGTCCAGGGTCAGGGCAGATACGCAGTATTTT | CASSRSRVRADTQYF
TRBJ1-6 | 13 | TRBV21-1 | . | few | TGTGCCAGGATCTCAGGGGTCACGCCACCCCTCCACTTT | CARISGVTPPLHF
TRBJ1-5 | 14 | TRBV6-1 | . | . | TGTGCCAGCAGTGAATCCCTGCCAGGGCTGCCCCAGCATTTT | CASSESLPGLPQHF
TRBJ1-1 | 15 | TRBV18 | TRBD1 | . | TGTGCCAGCTCACCCCTCCGGGACAGATCTACTGAAGCTTTCTTT | CASSPLRDRSTEAFF
TRBJ1-5 | 14 | TRBV30 | . | . | TGTGCCTGGAGTGTGGCCGGGGGTCATCAGCCCCAGCATTTT | CAWSVAGGHQPQHF
TRBJ2-1 | 16 | TRBV6-1 | . | . | TGTGCCAGCAGTGAAGAGGACAGTTACTCCTACAATGAGCAGTTCTTC | CASSEEDSYSYNEQFF
TRBJ1-3 | 15 | TRBV25-1 | . | . | TGTGCCAGCAGTGATAGGGGGTATTCTGGAAACACCATATATTTT | CASSDRGYSGNTIYF
TRBJ1-4 | 16 | TRBV7-9 | TRBD1 | . | TGTGCCAGCAGCCCAACCGGGACAGAAAGGAATGAAAAACTGTTTTTT | CASSPTGTERNEKLFF
TRBJ1-2 | 16 | TRBV3-1/TRBV3-2 | . | . | TGTGCCAGCAGCCAAGATCCCTCTGGACACTGGATTGGCTACACCTTC | CASSQDPSGHWIGYTF
TRBJ1-2 | 16 | TRBV19 | TRBD1 | . | TGTGCCAGTACCTCAAAAGACAGGGGACCACCTTATGGCTACACCTTC | CASTSKDRGPPYGYTF
TRBJ1-1 | 13 | TRBV29-1 | . | . | TGCAGCGCTTCAGGGAATCCGGGCACTGAAGCTTTCTTT | CSASGNPGTEAFF